The clone carrying this T cell receptor beta chain was counted only a few times. These data come from a study of blood T cell repertoires in COVID-19. The CDR3 is 15 amino acids. V was shortened by 5 bases and J by 3 bases, with 13 bases between the two germline ends. Looked up from germline, CDR1 is LNHDA and CDR2 is SQIVND (reference sequence). TCRdb's table, derived via immunoSEQ multiplex PCR, lists solely in-frame clones and lacks some. The table lists tens of thousands of clones, more than 80% of them singletons, with roughly 22% in the top ten. Sequencing was done on a sample of peripheral blood. The TCR sequence derives from a woman aged 70-85 years with acute or convalescent COVID-19. V gene TRBV19 combines with J gene TRBJ1-4; D call uncertain. DNA for the CDR3: TGTGCCAGTAGTGAATTTGGGGAGTCTAATGAAAAACTGTTTTTT. Amino acids: CASSEFGESNEKLFF.